This T cell receptor beta chain was documented in a study of shared clonotypes between healthy human individuals. Study-wide context: Donors had three CD4 naive, three CD4 memory, two CD8 naive and one CD8 memory plate apiece. Study-wide findings and caveats: Generally, estimated richness proved larger in naive subsets than it did in memory subsets.

Remarks on this clone: Antigen unknown.

V was clipped by 11 bases and J by 10 bases, with 11 bases between them. This CDR3 has 10 residues. CDR1 is MRHNA and CDR2 is SNTAGT in the germline V gene. An assay was performed, and its level was deep. Per the original methods: Owing to the provision of junction-only sequences devoid of quality scores by immunoSEQ, filtering differed. Method: immunoSEQ multiplex PCR; TCRdb's copy keeps in-frame clones and lacks some. V and J calls and clone size follow that table, whereas D and trimming were derived from the DNA. The data show approximately 1.4 million clones, around 98% seen once. The sequence was obtained from a man aged 25 to 40 in good health. The gene calls are TRBV6-4 and TRBJ1-4; D might be TRBD1 (5 bases). Material: naive CD4+ T cells sorted from blood. The subset is: CD45RA+ positively selected. CDR3 in DNA: TGTGCCCGGACCGGGACAAAACTGTTTTTT. The encoded protein is CARTGTKLFF.